Here is one T cell receptor beta chain with its context. This clonotype was recorded at least ten times. This clone's antigen is unknown. Per-nucleotide qualities are absent, and no much larger clonotype sits a single base away. Hyperthyroidism patients were newly diagnosed, had a disease duration of under 2 months, and were aged 18 to 65 years. Patients with uncontrolled infections, other autoimmune diseases, pregnancy or lactation were excluded. Diagnoses were established on the basis of clinical symptoms, serum thyroxine and TRAb, thyroid ultrasound, and orbital computed tomography. For progressor patients, blood was drawn at the first diagnosis of hyperthyroidism, before any ophthalmopathy symptoms had appeared. Ficoll-Paque density gradient centrifugation was used to isolate PBMCs from 9.5 to 10 ml of fresh peripheral blood. Progressor patients were initially diagnosed with Graves' hyperthyroidism and developed ophthalmopathy during follow-up. Total RNA was extracted with Trizol reagent, and quality was checked on an Agilent 2100 Bioanalyzer.

Amplification of TCR beta CDR3 regions was carried out from RNA transcripts. The TCR CDR3 was subjected to a first round of RT-PCR using the HTBI primer set and the Qiagen OneStep RT-PCR kit. Libraries were constructed in a second round of multiplex PCR, after which size selection and purification were performed. Paired-end sequencing of the libraries was performed with 100 bp reads on an Illumina HiSeq2000. The original methods were these. Raw data were processed with SOAPnuke, discarding reads with adapters, uncalled bases, mean Phred below 15, or no exact constant-primer or identifier match. COPE v1.2.5 was used to merge high-quality paired reads, and clonotypes were defined as unique nucleotide sequences. Clonotypes were aligned to IMGT TRBV, TRBD and TRBJ reference segments using MiTCR v1.1. The analysis included only V-J combinations with a frequency above 0.0001, which together covered about 99% of the repertoires. The TCS score was defined as the ratio of F50 (clonal expansion) to E x V (chaos), calculated using BLOSUM62-based TCRdist between CDR3 peptides within each V-J. Welch's t-statistics and random forest reduced 500 to 650 V-J features to 13, which were used in a naive Bayes classifier (R e1071). TCRdb reanalyzed the raw reads on its own, using fastp at Q25 for trimming and MiXCR for clone calling, and kept in-frame beta chains. Each CDR3 protein gets just one entry, which takes the most common genes and DNA from the rows behind it. TCRdb assigned the V and J calls; the authors' analysis was not used. In this sample the table shows roughly 170,000 distinct CDR3 sequences, about 9.4% of which occur a single time. The ten largest clones take up less than 25% of the sample.

The source of the sample is a study of T cells in Graves' hyperthyroidism and ophthalmopathy (dated by TCRdb to between 2019 and 2020). About the study as a whole: Peripheral blood was collected at initial diagnosis, before any treatment. The roughly 100 discovery patients were randomly divided into training and test sets at a 7:3 ratio. The paper describes TCR Vbeta CDR3 sequencing of around 130 peripheral blood samples, made up of roughly 40 ophthalmopathy patients, some 76 hyperthyroidism patients and 17 progressor patients. In about 6 Graves' hyperthyroidism patients, the study also compared T-cell repertoires from thyroid tissue with T-cell repertoires from blood. To identify TCR V-J signatures that set the groups apart, the researchers used a discovery cohort of 100 patients, made up of 40 to 45 with Graves' ophthalmopathy and some 56 with stable Graves' hyperthyroidism. Once sampling was done, hyperthyroidism patients were given methimazole at a starting dose of 30 mg daily, whereas ophthalmopathy patients were given high-dose intravenous methylprednisolone. Prospective prediction of ophthalmopathy was tested in an independent validation cohort of fewer than 20 hyperthyroidism patients and 17 patients who later progressed to ophthalmopathy.

What the authors observed across the whole study: No statistical method was used to fix the sample size in advance, and group allocation was not hidden from the investigators. In validation, the model predicted progression to ophthalmopathy a median of roughly 6.2 months before onset, with about 71% sensitivity and 72.22% specificity. In cross-validation, a model built on a 13 V-J signature told ophthalmopathy apart from stable hyperthyroidism with roughly 87% sensitivity and about 81% specificity, and in testing the same model reached 80%/75%. Most expanded thyroid clonotypes (frequency above 0.001) were also found in blood, which suggests that blood repertoires may mirror thyroid immune responses.

The clonotype originates from a young woman with Graves' hyperthyroidism that later progressed to Graves' ophthalmopathy. The material sequenced was blood.

The nucleotides are TGCAGCGTTGAGATGCAACAGCTTGCTAACTATGGCTACACCTTC. It specifies CSVEMQQLANYGYTF. The rearranged segments are TRBV29-1 and TRBJ1-2; the D gene cannot be named for sure. The trim is 3 bases for V and 0 bases for J, with a gap of 14 bases between the germline ends. The CDR3 contains 15 residues, cysteine and phenylalanine counted. The DNA shown is the 45-base CDR3, in frame from base 1. CDR1 and CDR2 were assigned from the germline V gene as SQVTM and ANQGSEA.